This is a list of T cell receptor beta chains from one sample in a study of shared clonotypes between healthy human individuals. Assay used: immunoSEQ multiplex PCR; TCRdb lists only in-frame clones, some missing. The data hold about 2.5 million clones, with around 92% observed a single time. The sequenced sample consisted of naive CD4+ T cells from PBMCs. The receptor set was obtained from a man between 18 and 29 years old in good health. Some clones in this sample may be carry-over from other donors' samples. Both conserved end residues are part of each CDR3. Fields, in order: CDR3 length, V gene, D gene, J gene, clone size, CDR3 DNA, CDR3 protein. A D gene is named only where the DNA matches it firmly. Clone size is not always given. Where it is, it says once, few, many or a class for expanded clones.

cdr3_length: 15; v_call: TRBV7-2; d_call: NA; j_call: TRBJ1-5; clone_size: NA; cdr3_nt: TGTGCCAGCAGCTTATATGGCAGGGAAGGTCAGCCCCAGCATTTT; cdr3_aa: CASSLYGREGQPQHF
cdr3_length: 17; v_call: TRBV4-1; d_call: NA; j_call: TRBJ2-2; clone_size: NA; cdr3_nt: TGCGCCAGCAGCCAAGGTCCCCCGGCTAGATCCACCGGGGAGCTGTTTTTT; cdr3_aa: CASSQGPPARSTGELFF
cdr3_length: 14; v_call: TRBV9; d_call: TRBD1; j_call: TRBJ2-1; clone_size: once; cdr3_nt: TGTGCCAGCAGCGTAGTTGGACAGGGCTTGGAGCAGTTCTTC; cdr3_aa: CASSVVGQGLEQFF
cdr3_length: 14; v_call: TRBV19; d_call: TRBD1; j_call: TRBJ1-5; clone_size: NA; cdr3_nt: TGTGCCAGTAGGGACAGGGAACCCAATCAGCCCCAGCATTTT; cdr3_aa: CASRDREPNQPQHF
cdr3_length: 14; v_call: TRBV5-6; d_call: NA; j_call: TRBJ2-1; clone_size: few; cdr3_nt: TGTGCCAGCAGCCAAGGACAGCCTAACAATGAGCAGTTCTTC; cdr3_aa: CASSQGQPNNEQFF
cdr3_length: 14; v_call: TRBV23-1; d_call: NA; j_call: TRBJ1-5; clone_size: NA; cdr3_nt: TGCGCCAGCAGTCCCCGGGGAGACCATCAGCCCCAGCATTTT; cdr3_aa: CASSPRGDHQPQHF
cdr3_length: 16; v_call: TRBV5-1; d_call: TRBD1; j_call: TRBJ1-2; clone_size: NA; cdr3_nt: TGCGCCAGCAGTTCCCCCGGGACAGGGGGCCTCTATGGCTACACCTTC; cdr3_aa: CASSSPGTGGLYGYTF
cdr3_length: 13; v_call: TRBV6-5; d_call: NA; j_call: TRBJ2-3; clone_size: NA; cdr3_nt: TGTGCCAGCAGCCCGGGAGTTCCGAATACGCAGTATTTT; cdr3_aa: CASSPGVPNTQYF
cdr3_length: 19; v_call: TRBV27; d_call: NA; j_call: TRBJ1-4; clone_size: NA; cdr3_nt: TGTGCCAGCAGACCACGGGGACACGGGAGGAATGCAACTAATGAAAAACTGTTTTTT; cdr3_aa: CASRPRGHGRNATNEKLFF
cdr3_length: 12; v_call: TRBV25-1; d_call: TRBD1; j_call: TRBJ2-7; clone_size: NA; cdr3_nt: TGTGCCAGCAGTGGGGACAGGGAAGAGCAGTACTTC; cdr3_aa: CASSGDREEQYF
cdr3_length: 14; v_call: TRBV18; d_call: NA; j_call: TRBJ2-2; clone_size: NA; cdr3_nt: TGTGCCAGCTCACCACGGTACGGTACCGGGGAGCTGTTTTTT; cdr3_aa: CASSPRYGTGELFF
cdr3_length: 12; v_call: TRBV15; d_call: NA; j_call: TRBJ1-2; clone_size: NA; cdr3_nt: TGTGCCACCAGCAGAGATAGAATGGGCTACACCTTC; cdr3_aa: CATSRDRMGYTF
cdr3_length: 15; v_call: TRBV18; d_call: NA; j_call: TRBJ1-4; clone_size: NA; cdr3_nt: TGTGCCAGCTCACCTCGCACGGCCGTTAATGAAAAACTGTTTTTT; cdr3_aa: CASSPRTAVNEKLFF
cdr3_length: 14; v_call: TRBV11-2; d_call: NA; j_call: TRBJ1-5; clone_size: NA; cdr3_nt: TGTGCCAGCAGCTTAGATGGAGGGAATCAGCCCCAGCATTTT; cdr3_aa: CASSLDGGNQPQHF
cdr3_length: 14; v_call: TRBV9; d_call: TRBD1; j_call: TRBJ2-7; clone_size: NA; cdr3_nt: TGTGCCAGCAGTGACAGGGCAGCCTCCTACGAGCAGTACTTC; cdr3_aa: CASSDRAASYEQYF
cdr3_length: 14; v_call: TRBV2; d_call: NA; j_call: TRBJ1-5; clone_size: few; cdr3_nt: TGTGCCAGCAGCGCCACTGGGGGGAATCAGCCCCAGCATTTT; cdr3_aa: CASSATGGNQPQHF
cdr3_length: 17; v_call: TRBV27; d_call: TRBD2; j_call: TRBJ2-2; clone_size: NA; cdr3_nt: TGTGCCAGCACCGTACGGATGGGCGGGAGGGTCACCGGGGAGCTGTTTTTT; cdr3_aa: CASTVRMGGRVTGELFF
cdr3_length: 15; v_call: TRBV4-2; d_call: TRBD2; j_call: TRBJ2-1; clone_size: NA; cdr3_nt: TGTGCCAGCAGCCGTCCAGCGGGAGGGCCCCATGAGCAGTTCTTC; cdr3_aa: CASSRPAGGPHEQFF
cdr3_length: 12; v_call: TRBV11-2; d_call: NA; j_call: TRBJ2-6; clone_size: NA; cdr3_nt: TGTGCCACCTCGCTGGGGGCCAACGTCCTGACTTTC; cdr3_aa: CATSLGANVLTF
cdr3_length: 14; v_call: TRBV28; d_call: NA; j_call: TRBJ1-3; clone_size: NA; cdr3_nt: TGTGCCAGCAGGGCGACAAGCTCTGGAAACACCATATATTTT; cdr3_aa: CASRATSSGNTIYF
cdr3_length: 15; v_call: TRBV28; d_call: NA; j_call: TRBJ2-5; clone_size: NA; cdr3_nt: TGTGCCAGCAGCTACCTGGGGGTAATGAAAGAGACCCAGTACTTC; cdr3_aa: CASSYLGVMKETQYF
cdr3_length: 15; v_call: TRBV6-5; d_call: TRBD2; j_call: TRBJ2-2; clone_size: NA; cdr3_nt: TGTGCCACCGGCCGCCTGGGACTAGCAGTAGGGGAGCTGTTTTTT; cdr3_aa: CATGRLGLAVGELFF
cdr3_length: 14; v_call: TRBV28; d_call: NA; j_call: TRBJ1-1; clone_size: NA; cdr3_nt: TGTGCCAGCAGTTGGCAGGGACGATGGACTGAAGCTTTCTTT; cdr3_aa: CASSWQGRWTEAFF
cdr3_length: 16; v_call: TRBV2; d_call: NA; j_call: TRBJ1-1; clone_size: NA; cdr3_nt: TGTGCCAGCAGTGAAGTGTTGGTAGACCGCAACGCTGAAGCTTTCTTT; cdr3_aa: CASSEVLVDRNAEAFF
cdr3_length: 15; v_call: TRBV2; d_call: TRBD1; j_call: TRBJ1-5; clone_size: once; cdr3_nt: TGTGCCAGCAGGCCTACAGGGGCGGTAAATCAGCCCCAGCATTTT; cdr3_aa: CASRPTGAVNQPQHF
cdr3_length: 15; v_call: TRBV7-2; d_call: TRBD1; j_call: TRBJ1-2; clone_size: NA; cdr3_nt: TGTGCCAGCAGCCCGCCTAGGACAGGAAACTATGGCTACACCTTC; cdr3_aa: CASSPPRTGNYGYTF
cdr3_length: 14; v_call: TRBV7-2; d_call: NA; j_call: TRBJ1-5; clone_size: NA; cdr3_nt: TGTGCCAGCAGCTCCGCCGGGTTACAGGGATCCCAGCATTTT; cdr3_aa: CASSSAGLQGSQHF
cdr3_length: 12; v_call: TRBV5-5; d_call: NA; j_call: TRBJ1-1; clone_size: NA; cdr3_nt: TGTGCCAGCCGCCTTCTGCCCCTGGAAGCTTTCTTT; cdr3_aa: CASRLLPLEAFF
cdr3_length: 15; v_call: TRBV4-2; d_call: NA; j_call: TRBJ2-7; clone_size: NA; cdr3_nt: TGTGCCAGCAGCCACCAAGGGACTTCCTCCTACGAGCAGTACTTC; cdr3_aa: CASSHQGTSSYEQYF
cdr3_length: 15; v_call: TRBV30; d_call: NA; j_call: TRBJ2-6; clone_size: NA; cdr3_nt: TGTGCCCGATCCCCCAGGTCCACTGGGGCCAACGTCCTGACTTTC; cdr3_aa: CARSPRSTGANVLTF
cdr3_length: 13; v_call: TRBV5-8; d_call: NA; j_call: TRBJ1-2; clone_size: NA; cdr3_nt: TGTGCCAGCAGCCCCCGGGGGGCTCTCGGCTACACCTTC; cdr3_aa: CASSPRGALGYTF
cdr3_length: 16; v_call: TRBV28; d_call: NA; j_call: TRBJ2-2; clone_size: NA; cdr3_nt: TGTGCCAGCAGGGGGGGCGCGGCCCTGAACACCGGGGAGCTGTTTTTT; cdr3_aa: CASRGGAALNTGELFF
cdr3_length: 20; v_call: TRBV11-3; d_call: NA; j_call: TRBJ2-2; clone_size: NA; cdr3_nt: TGTGCCAGCAGCCACCAAACCCTATTTGGGCCAAACGGGGACACCGGGGAGCTGTTTTTT; cdr3_aa: CASSHQTLFGPNGDTGELFF
cdr3_length: 16; v_call: TRBV4-3; d_call: NA; j_call: TRBJ1-6; clone_size: NA; cdr3_nt: TGCGCCAGCAGCCAAGGACCGAATGTGGGCAATTCACCCCTCCACTTT; cdr3_aa: CASSQGPNVGNSPLHF
cdr3_length: 16; v_call: TRBV6-4; d_call: NA; j_call: TRBJ2-2; clone_size: NA; cdr3_nt: TGTGCCAGCAGCAAGCCCGACAGGAATGAGACCGGGGAGCTGTTTTTT; cdr3_aa: CASSKPDRNETGELFF
cdr3_length: 13; v_call: TRBV30; d_call: NA; j_call: TRBJ2-5; clone_size: once; cdr3_nt: TGTGCCTGGAGCGGGGGCCTGAGGGAGACCCAGTACTTC; cdr3_aa: CAWSGGLRETQYF
cdr3_length: 16; v_call: TRBV28; d_call: TRBD1; j_call: TRBJ1-5; clone_size: once; cdr3_nt: TGTGCCAGCGCGGGACAGGGGATTCGGGACCATCAGCCCCAGCATTTT; cdr3_aa: CASAGQGIRDHQPQHF
cdr3_length: 15; v_call: TRBV5-1; d_call: TRBD2; j_call: TRBJ2-1; clone_size: NA; cdr3_nt: TGCGCCAGCAGCCACGGGCTAGCGGGACCCGATGAGCAGTTCTTC; cdr3_aa: CASSHGLAGPDEQFF
cdr3_length: 14; v_call: TRBV5-1; d_call: NA; j_call: TRBJ2-1; clone_size: NA; cdr3_nt: TGCGCCAGCAGCCCCGGGGTAGGGGCCCATGAGCAGTTCTTC; cdr3_aa: CASSPGVGAHEQFF
cdr3_length: 13; v_call: TRBV7-2; d_call: NA; j_call: TRBJ2-3; clone_size: NA; cdr3_nt: TGTGCCAGCACCAAAGGGGGTTCCGGTACGCAGTATTTT; cdr3_aa: CASTKGGSGTQYF
cdr3_length: 18; v_call: TRBV7-3; d_call: TRBD2; j_call: TRBJ2-2; clone_size: NA; cdr3_nt: TGTGCCAGCAGCCCACCGGGACTAGCGGGAGGGCTAGCCGGGGAGCTGTTTTTT; cdr3_aa: CASSPPGLAGGLAGELFF
cdr3_length: 15; v_call: TRBV27; d_call: NA; j_call: TRBJ2-5; clone_size: NA; cdr3_nt: TGTGCCAGCAGTTCCTTGGGACATACCCAAGAGACCCAGTACTTC; cdr3_aa: CASSSLGHTQETQYF
cdr3_length: 13; v_call: TRBV10-2; d_call: NA; j_call: TRBJ1-6; clone_size: NA; cdr3_nt: TGCGCCAGCACAGCCCCCTGGGATTCACCCCTCCACTTT; cdr3_aa: CASTAPWDSPLHF
cdr3_length: 14; v_call: TRBV2; d_call: NA; j_call: TRBJ1-5; clone_size: NA; cdr3_nt: TGTGCCAGCAGTATGTTCCATAGCAATCAGCCCCAGCATTTT; cdr3_aa: CASSMFHSNQPQHF
cdr3_length: 16; v_call: TRBV5-1; d_call: TRBD2; j_call: TRBJ2-7; clone_size: NA; cdr3_nt: TGCGCCAGCTACTCCGGACTAGCGGGAGGCTTCTACGAGCAGTACTTC; cdr3_aa: CASYSGLAGGFYEQYF
cdr3_length: 14; v_call: TRBV27; d_call: TRBD1; j_call: TRBJ1-4; clone_size: NA; cdr3_nt: TGTGCCAGCACCTCGGACAGGTCTAATGAAAAACTGTTTTTT; cdr3_aa: CASTSDRSNEKLFF
cdr3_length: 15; v_call: TRBV5-6; d_call: NA; j_call: TRBJ2-3; clone_size: NA; cdr3_nt: TGTGCCAGCAGCTTGGAGGCCACCAGAACAGATACGCAGTATTTT; cdr3_aa: CASSLEATRTDTQYF
cdr3_length: 15; v_call: TRBV5-6; d_call: NA; j_call: TRBJ2-2; clone_size: NA; cdr3_nt: TGTGCCAGCAGCTCCCCCATTCGGGACACCGGGGAGCTGTTTTTT; cdr3_aa: CASSSPIRDTGELFF
cdr3_length: 13; v_call: TRBV5-1; d_call: TRBD1; j_call: TRBJ2-2; clone_size: NA; cdr3_nt: TGCGCCAGCACCAGGACAGGCACCGGGGAGCTGTTTTTT; cdr3_aa: CASTRTGTGELFF
cdr3_length: 12; v_call: TRBV7-9; d_call: NA; j_call: TRBJ1-5; clone_size: NA; cdr3_nt: TGTGCCAGCAGCACGTCAGCTCAGCCCCAGCATTTT; cdr3_aa: CASSTSAQPQHF
cdr3_length: 16; v_call: TRBV10-1; d_call: TRBD2; j_call: TRBJ2-3; clone_size: NA; cdr3_nt: TGCGCCAGCAGTGATCATCTAGCGGGCCGCACAGATACGCAGTATTTT; cdr3_aa: CASSDHLAGRTDTQYF
cdr3_length: 14; v_call: TRBV7-3; d_call: TRBD1; j_call: TRBJ2-5; clone_size: once; cdr3_nt: TGTGCCAGCAGCTTAGACAGGGGGACGGAGACCCAGTACTTC; cdr3_aa: CASSLDRGTETQYF